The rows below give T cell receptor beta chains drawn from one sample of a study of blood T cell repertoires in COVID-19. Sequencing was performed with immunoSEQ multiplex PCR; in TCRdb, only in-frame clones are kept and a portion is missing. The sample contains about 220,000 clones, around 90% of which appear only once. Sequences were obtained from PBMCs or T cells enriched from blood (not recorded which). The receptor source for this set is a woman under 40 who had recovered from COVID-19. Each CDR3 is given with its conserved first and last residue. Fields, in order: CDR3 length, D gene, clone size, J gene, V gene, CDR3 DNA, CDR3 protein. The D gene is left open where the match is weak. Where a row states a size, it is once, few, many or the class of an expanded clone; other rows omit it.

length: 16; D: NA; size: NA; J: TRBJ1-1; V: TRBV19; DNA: TGTGCCAGTAGTATCTCTCGTGGGACATCGAACACTGAAGCTTTCTTT; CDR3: CASSISRGTSNTEAFF
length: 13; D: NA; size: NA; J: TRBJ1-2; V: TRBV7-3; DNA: TGTGCCTCAAGGGCGGGGACCGGCTATGGCTACACCTTC; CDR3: CASRAGTGYGYTF
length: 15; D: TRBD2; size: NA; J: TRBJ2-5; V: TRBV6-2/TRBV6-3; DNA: TGTGCCAGCAGTCCAGGACTAGCTGAGGTTGGGACCCAGTACTTC; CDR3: CASSPGLAEVGTQYF
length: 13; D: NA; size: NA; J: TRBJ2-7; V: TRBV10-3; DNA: TGTGCCATCAGTGAGCCGAAGCGGTACGAGCAGTACTTC; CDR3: CAISEPKRYEQYF
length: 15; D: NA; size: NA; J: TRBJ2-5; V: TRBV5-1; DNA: TGCGCCAGCAGCTCCTATCCTCAAAACCAAGAGACCCAGTACTTC; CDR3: CASSSYPQNQETQYF
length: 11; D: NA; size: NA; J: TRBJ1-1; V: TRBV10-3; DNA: TGTGCCATCAGTGAGGCAGGGGAAGCTTTCTTT; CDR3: CAISEAGEAFF
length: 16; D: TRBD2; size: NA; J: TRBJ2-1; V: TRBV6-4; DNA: TGTGCCAGCAGTGCCTTAGCGGGACCCTCCTACAATGAGCAGTTCTTC; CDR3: CASSALAGPSYNEQFF
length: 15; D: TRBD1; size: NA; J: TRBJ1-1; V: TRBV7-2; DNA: TGTGCCAGCAGCTTAGGGACAGGGGTGAAGGCTGAAGCTTTCTTT; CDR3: CASSLGTGVKAEAFF
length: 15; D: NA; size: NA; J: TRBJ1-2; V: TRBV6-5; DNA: TGTGCCAGCAGTTACAATCCACAGGGTGGCTATGGCTACACCTTC; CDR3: CASSYNPQGGYGYTF
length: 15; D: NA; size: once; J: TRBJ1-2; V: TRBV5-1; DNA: TGCGCCAGCAGCCTCAACAGGCCCCGATCCTATGGCTACACCTTC; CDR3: CASSLNRPRSYGYTF
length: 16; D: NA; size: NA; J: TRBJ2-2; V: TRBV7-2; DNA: TGTGCCAGCAGCTTCCGACTGGGTGTTGGTGCCGGGGAGCTGTTTTTT; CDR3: CASSFRLGVGAGELFF
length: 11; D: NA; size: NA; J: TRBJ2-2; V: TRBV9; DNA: TGTGCCAGGGGCAGCACCGGGGAGCTGTTTTTT; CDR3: CARGSTGELFF
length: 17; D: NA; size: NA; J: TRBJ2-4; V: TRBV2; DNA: TGTGCCAGTCAATTTCGAGGGGGGGCTGACGCCAAAAACATTCAGTACTTC; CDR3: CASQFRGGADAKNIQYF
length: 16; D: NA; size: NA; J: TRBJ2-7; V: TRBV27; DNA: TGTGCCAGCAGTTTATCGAGAGGGCAGGCCCTCTACGAGCAGTACTTC; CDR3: CASSLSRGQALYEQYF
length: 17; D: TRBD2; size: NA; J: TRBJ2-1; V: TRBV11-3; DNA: TGTGCCAGCAGCCACCCCCCCCTAGCGGGGGGGCCCTATGAGCAGTTCTTC; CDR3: CASSHPPLAGGPYEQFF
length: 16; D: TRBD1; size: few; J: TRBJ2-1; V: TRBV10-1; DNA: TGCGCCAGCCGGTTGGTGGGGTGGGACAGGGTTCAGGTTCAGTTCTTC; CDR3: CASRLVGWDRVQVQFF
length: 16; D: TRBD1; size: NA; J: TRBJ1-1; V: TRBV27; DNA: TGTGCCAGCAGTCCCCCCGGGACAGGGGGCGGGTCTGAAGCTTTCTTT; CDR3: CASSPPGTGGGSEAFF
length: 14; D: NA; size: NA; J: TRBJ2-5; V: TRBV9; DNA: TGTGCCAGCAGCGTAGCAAGGAGGAAAGAGACCCAGTACTTC; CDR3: CASSVARRKETQYF
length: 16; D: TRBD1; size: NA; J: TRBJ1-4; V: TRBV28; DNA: TGTGCCAGCGTGTCCGACTCCGGGACAGGGAGGGGAAAACTGTTTTTT; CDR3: CASVSDSGTGRGKLFF
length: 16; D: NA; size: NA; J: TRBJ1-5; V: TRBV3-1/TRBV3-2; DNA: TGTGCCAGCAGCCAAGGGGCAGGTGAAGGCCGCCGGCCCCAGCATTTT; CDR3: CASSQGAGEGRRPQHF
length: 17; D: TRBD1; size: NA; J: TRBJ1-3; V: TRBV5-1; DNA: TGCGCCAGCAGCCTCACCGGGACAGGGAACTCTGGAAACACCATATATTTT; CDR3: CASSLTGTGNSGNTIYF
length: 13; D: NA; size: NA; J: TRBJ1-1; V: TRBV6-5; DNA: TGTGCCAGCGCAGGAATACCAAACACTGAAGCTTTCTTT; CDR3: CASAGIPNTEAFF
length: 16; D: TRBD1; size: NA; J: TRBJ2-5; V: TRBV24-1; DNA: TGTGCCACCAGTGATTCCTCGGGACAGGGCCAAGAGACCCAGTACTTC; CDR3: CATSDSSGQGQETQYF
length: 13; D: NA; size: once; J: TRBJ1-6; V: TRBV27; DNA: TGTGCCAGCAGTGGACACTCGAATTCACCCCTCCACTTT; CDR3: CASSGHSNSPLHF
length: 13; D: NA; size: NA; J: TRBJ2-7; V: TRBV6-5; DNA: TGTGCCAGCGAGGGCCTCATTCCCTACGAGCAGTACTTC; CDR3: CASEGLIPYEQYF
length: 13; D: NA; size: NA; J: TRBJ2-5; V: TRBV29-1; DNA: TGCAGCGTTTCAGATTTTCAGAGGGAGACCCAGTACTTC; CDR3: CSVSDFQRETQYF
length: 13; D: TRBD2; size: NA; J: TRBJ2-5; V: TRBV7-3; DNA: TGTGCCAGCAGCTCTAGCGGGGTAGAGACCCAGTACTTC; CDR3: CASSSSGVETQYF
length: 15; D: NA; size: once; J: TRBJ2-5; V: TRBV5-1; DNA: TGCGCCAGCAGCTTGGGGACACTCATCCAAGAGACCCAGTACTTC; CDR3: CASSLGTLIQETQYF
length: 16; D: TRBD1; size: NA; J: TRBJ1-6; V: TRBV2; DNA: TGTGCCAGCAGGGCCCTGACAGGGGGCGGTAATTCACCCCTCCACTTT; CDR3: CASRALTGGGNSPLHF
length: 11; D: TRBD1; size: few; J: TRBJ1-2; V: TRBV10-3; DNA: TGTGCCATCAGTGCAGGGGGTGGCTACACCTTC; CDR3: CAISAGGGYTF
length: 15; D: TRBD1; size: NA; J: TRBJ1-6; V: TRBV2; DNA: TGTGCCAGCAGTGAACGACACAGGGGCAATTCACCCCTCCACTTT; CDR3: CASSERHRGNSPLHF
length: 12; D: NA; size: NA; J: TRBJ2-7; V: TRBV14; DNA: TGTGCCAGCAGCCGGTCTGCGTGGGAGCAGTACTTC; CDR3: CASSRSAWEQYF
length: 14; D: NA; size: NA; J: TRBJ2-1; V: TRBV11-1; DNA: TGTGCCAGCAGCTTAGCCAACAGCATCAATGAGCAGTTCTTC; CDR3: CASSLANSINEQFF
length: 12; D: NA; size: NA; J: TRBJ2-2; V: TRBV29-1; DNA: TGCAGCGTTCGTCGGTCTGCCGGGGAGCTGTTTTTT; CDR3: CSVRRSAGELFF
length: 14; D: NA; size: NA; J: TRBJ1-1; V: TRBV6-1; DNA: TGTGCCAGCAGTGAACAATACAGGGTCACTGAAGCTTTCTTT; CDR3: CASSEQYRVTEAFF
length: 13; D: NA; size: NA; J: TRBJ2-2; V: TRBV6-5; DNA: TGTGCCAGCAGTCTAGGGACTCTCGGGGAGCTGTTTTTT; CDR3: CASSLGTLGELFF
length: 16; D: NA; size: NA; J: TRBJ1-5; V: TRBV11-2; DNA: TGTGCCAGCAGCTTAGTGGGGGGGATTAGCAATCAGCCCCAGCATTTT; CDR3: CASSLVGGISNQPQHF
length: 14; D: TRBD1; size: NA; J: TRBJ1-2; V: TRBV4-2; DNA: TGTGCCAGCAGCCAAGCACAGGGGGCCGGGGGCTACACCTTC; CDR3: CASSQAQGAGGYTF
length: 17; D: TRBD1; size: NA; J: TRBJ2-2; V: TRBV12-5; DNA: TGTGCTAGTGGTTTGACCGCCGGGACAGGGGTCACCGGGGAGCTGTTTTTT; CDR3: CASGLTAGTGVTGELFF
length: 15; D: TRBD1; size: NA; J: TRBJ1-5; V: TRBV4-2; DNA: TGTGCCAGCAGCCCGAGCCGGACAGGGGTTCAGCCCCAGCATTTT; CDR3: CASSPSRTGVQPQHF